This T cell receptor (beta chain) was found in a study of cytomegalovirus exposure and HLA in healthy donors (dated by TCRdb to about 2017). The study in broad terms: An earlier analysis of about 560 of the donors reported about 260 Gb of sequence data and 117 million unique TCR beta sequences obtained from 150 million to 200 million T cells. To study patterns of TCR occurrence, a later analysis re-analyzed previously published TCR beta repertoires from around 660 donors and added high-resolution HLA genotyping. Among around 400 genotyped donors of the cohort, an average of around 240,000 unique TCR beta nucleotide sequences were sequenced per donor, around 20% of them non-productive. Class I and class II HLA loci were covered by the typing at four-digit resolution. The study used immunosequencing to profile the T cell repertoires of 670 or so subjects and linked those repertoires to cytomegalovirus serostatus. Among the roughly 390 genotyped donors, around 81% belonged to the genetic ancestry cluster associated with self-reported Caucasian donors. Besides the first cohort of some 670 subjects, a separate validation cohort made up of 120 different subjects was used. All discovery cohort repertoires had been generated on a single sequencing platform. In the later analysis, no new phenotypic data were used to find candidate immune exposures; instead, reliance was placed on TCR beta sequences and their occurrence across donors. Donor age, sex, ethnicity and CMV serostatus were compiled alongside the repertoire data. The study aimed to test whether signatures of past pathogen exposure could be identified by cataloging public T cell receptors. Because of strong linkage in the cohort, roughly five DR-DQ haplotypes were treated as single units for association and clustering. An early release covering roughly 640 HLA-typed donors comprised about 300 gigabases of sequencing data and around 86 million unique TCR sequences. Genome-wide SNP genotypes for about 65% of the 666 donors were used in a later genetic analysis, which treated that subset as a discovery cohort. In an earlier analysis of a few hundred of the donors, high-throughput TCR beta sequencing was used to judge whether each TCR beta V gene segment behaved as functional or pseudogenic. Typing coverage differed by locus: A, B, C, DRB1 and DQB1 were typed in roughly 629-640 donors, DQA1 in approximately 520, DPA1 in 600 to 610, and DPB1 in 450 to 490. The study combined high-throughput TCR immunosequencing, statistical association of individual TCRs with disease status, and machine learning to predict cytomegalovirus infection status. General findings and caveats noted by the study authors: In a later analysis, several top co-occurrence clusters were reported to appear linked to parvovirus B19, influenza, CMV and Epstein-Barr virus. Linkage disequilibrium might explain the correlated functional status among segregating V segments, but an unknown experimental factor could not be excluded. In a later genetic analysis, a missense DCLRE1C variant was associated with V-gene and J-gene trimming of TCR beta chains, and the association was replicated in an independent cohort. A cluster of highly shared sequence variants was judged likely to represent a technical artifact of the sequencing pipeline. According to a later analysis, most CMV-associated TCR beta chains appeared to be HLA-restricted, and the HLA associations seemed to be driven largely by CMV exposure. Because counts were too low, around 17 rarely observed V segments, including chromosome 9 orphons, were left out of the earlier analysis of 587 of the donors. An earlier analysis of roughly 570 of the donors showed that most TCR beta V segments appeared in productive rearrangements either about 90% or about 30% of the time, which broadly matched IMGT annotations. In both the original and validation cohorts, the classifier was reported to diagnose cytomegalovirus status with high specificity and sensitivity. A later analysis associated 16,951 TCR beta sequences with specific HLA alleles at a false discovery rate of 0.05. In the study, roughly 160 TCR beta chains were listed as associated with cytomegalovirus. When HLA alleles, especially DR and DQ, strongly co-occurred, attributing TCR associations to individual alleles was difficult. A few of the identified cytomegalovirus-associated TCR beta chains were confirmed in vitro to be specific for cytomegalovirus antigens. While some public TCRs were present in many individuals, most TCR sequences turned up only very rarely across donors. Some IMGT-functional V segments, including TRBV6-2 and TRBV6-3, could not be distinguished by the 87-base-pair reads and were therefore excluded. A later genetic analysis reported fewer N-insertions in productive TCRs among donors in an Asian-associated ancestry cluster than the roughly 700-donor mean. Because some donors lacked HLA typing at each locus, the association tests relied only on the typed subset. The authors suggested that the approach could potentially be generalized to other disease states and immunological phenotypes. In a later analysis, TCR association rates were found to vary across HLA loci, with the most associated TCRs seen for DRB1 alleles and the fewest for HLA-C alleles. A later analysis found that HLA-associated TCR beta chains were more clonally expanded and had lower generation probabilities than equally common non-associated chains. A further reported finding was that TCR beta sequences accurately predicted the HLA-A and HLA-B alleles for most subjects in the first cohort. Only TCR beta chains were sequenced in this cohort, and the absence of alpha or paired-chain data limited detectable features. The only immune exposure information available for the cohort was CMV serostatus. Sequencing depth was assumed to be roughly uniform across donors in the presence/absence analyses, though that assumption may not hold.

This clone was counted a single time. No antigen is known for it. Per-nucleotide qualities are absent, and no much larger clonotype sits a single base away. The library came from the immunoSEQ multiplex PCR assay. The multiplex PCR relied on a mix of 60 forward primers for TCR Vbeta segments and 13 reverse primers for TCR Jbeta segments. The CDR3 region of rearranged TCR beta genes was amplified from genomic DNA with a multiplex PCR assay. The Illumina HiSeq System was used to sequence the amplified TCR beta libraries as 87-base-pair reads. Concerning the study's data processing: In a later analysis, tens of millions of unique TCR beta chains were counted across the roughly 670 repertoires, and some 10 million of these chains were shared by at least two donors. Raw reads were error-corrected and collapsed into unique sequences by a nearest-neighbor algorithm in which closely related sequences were merged to remove PCR and sequencing errors. To assign V, D and J gene segments, CDR3 sequences were aligned to IMGT reference sequences. For a sequence to be retained, at least a six-nucleotide match to both a V gene segment and a J gene segment was required. A rearrangement was called productive if the CDR3 had no stop codons and remained in frame with V and J, and every other rearrangement was called non-productive. CDR3 was defined by IMGT convention, running from the second conserved V-encoded cysteine to the conserved J-encoded phenylalanine. In an earlier analysis of approximately 590 of the donors, sequences lacking an unambiguous match to a single V gene segment were excluded. In an earlier analysis of approximately 550 of the donors, V segments were called functional above 56.7% productive rearrangements and were called segregating when the between-donor standard deviation exceeded 5%. A statistical classification framework was developed to diagnose cytomegalovirus status using the catalog of TCR beta chain sequences. A later analysis assigned V and J genes by comparing TCR nucleotide sequences with IMGT/GENE-DB human TR gene sequences. Using the TCRdist pipeline, a later analysis assigned CDR3 sequences along with most-parsimonious VDJ recombination scenarios. In a later analysis, each TCR beta chain was defined by its CDR3 amino acid sequence together with its V-gene family, and reads lacking a unique V-gene family were excluded. A later analysis removed 550 to 700 highly shared, low-generation-probability nucleotide sequences to deal with suspected cross-contamination and a sequencing artifact. In a later analysis, a clonal expansion index for each public chain was calculated from normalized within-repertoire ranks of inferred template counts. In a later analysis, generation probabilities were computed using a VDJ recombination model fitted to out-of-frame rearrangements, and the results were checked against IGoR. Hypergeometric tests were used in a later analysis to score TCR-TCR, TCR-HLA and TCR-CMV co-occurrence, with a repertoire-size bias correction applied to the TCR pairs. A later analysis estimated false discovery rates by permuting HLA or CMV assignments 20 times. In a later analysis, co-occurring TCRs were grouped using DBSCAN, and TCRdist sequence similarity was added for clustering within HLA-allele-positive subsets. Co-occurrence clustering excluded repertoires with fewer than 30,000 or more than 120,000 public chains, plus five with anomalous nucleotide sharing. TCRdb obtained this table from immuneACCESS and retained in-frame rearrangements with V and J assigned. These tables miss some clones; where compared with another copy, unresolved V genes account for less than half of the shortfall, and the remainder is unexplained. D and trimming come from the DNA, and the V and J calls and clone size come from that table. Within this sample are approximately 160,000 clones, with over 70% of them counted one time only. Approximately 3% of the sample rests with the top ten.

The CDR3 holds 14 amino acids from the cysteine to the phenylalanine. Just the 42-base CDR3 DNA is kept, in frame starting at base 1. Trimmed from V: 4 bases; trimmed from J: 1 base; junction bases lacking a gene match: 3. From the germline V gene, CDR1 is SGHVS and CDR2 is FNYEAQ. The cohort was made up of roughly 670 healthy bone marrow donors. Cohort members were all nominally healthy when sampled, although unrecorded immune exposures were likely present. The donor was CMV seropositive and was included in the group of almost 300 seropositive cohort members. Each donor provided a peripheral blood sample, and peripheral blood mononuclear cells were used for TCR beta sequencing. Genomic DNA was extracted from the blood cell samples with the Qiagen DNeasy Blood Extraction Kit.

The sequence was collected from a woman aged 50 to 60 in good health and CMV-seropositive. The chain couples TRBV7-6 to TRBJ2-5, and TRBD1 matches 7 of the central bases. Input material: PBMCs. The CDR3 corresponds to CASSWGQPQETQYF. The DNA is as follows: TGTGCCAGCAGCTGGGGACAGCCCCAAGAGACCCAGTACTTC. The entire variable domain, with the stretches around the CDR3 drawn from the reference TRBV7-6 and TRBJ2-5 proteins, is GAGVSQSPRYKVTKRGQDVALRCDPISGHVSLYWYRQALGQGPEFLTYFNYEAQQDKSGLPNDRFSAERPEGSISTLTIQRTEQRDSAMYRCASSWGQPQETQYFGPGTRLLVL.